This entry is about one TCR beta chain. Its antigen is not identified. Three rounds of nested PCR, following a modified ARM-PCR protocol, produced the TCRbeta library. MiXCR was run by TCRdb on the multiplex PCR reads, yielding one entry per CDR3 protein. The sample lists over 60,000 distinct CDR3 sequences; 65% to 90% were seen once. This sample's RNA came from whole unsorted tissue. The data belong to a study of tumor and adjacent non-tumor tissue in lung cancer. Study-wide points: Tumor TCR diversity, when higher, was linked to shorter survival. Compared with tumor, normal lung showed significantly lower TCR diversity.

V was pared by 1 base and J by 2 bases, with 17 bases between. Germline V gene data show CDR1 as DFQATT and CDR2 as SNEGSKA (reference sequence). The CDR3 runs to 16 residues. This sequence was found in a woman aged 45-59 years with non-small cell lung cancer. Sequencing input: lung tumor tissue. The V gene is TRBV20-1, the J gene TRBJ2-5; D is perhaps TRBD1 (5 bases). CDR3 amino acids: CSARVQNTQGQETQYF. The CDR3 DNA is TGCAGTGCTAGAGTACAGAATACTCAGGGACAAGAGACCCAGTACTTC.